These 9 T cell receptor beta chains came from one sample sequenced in a study of cytomegalovirus exposure and HLA in healthy donors. PCR amplification relied on 60 Vbeta primers (plus 13 Jbeta primers). Generated by immunoSEQ multiplex PCR, the TCRdb table keeps only in-frame clones and is missing some. The sample shows roughly 110,000 clones, approximately 80% of them seen only once. The sequenced sample consisted of PBMCs. Every receptor here comes from a male donor in good health and CMV-seronegative.

The chain combines TRBV27 with TRBJ2-5; D is undetermined. Matching the DNA end better, TRBJ2-7 makes the J call doubtful. CDR1 is MNHEY, CDR2 SMNVEV, per germline (reference sequence). The CDR3 totals 10 residues. The CDR3 region is CASGNYEQYF. CDR3 sequence (DNA): TGTGCCAGCGGAAACTACGAGCAGTACTTC.

The chain carries TRBV10-3 and TRBJ2-7; 8 bases match TRBD2. There are 15 residues in the CDR3. CDR1 and CDR2 (germline): ENHRY, SYGVKD. The V segment lost 4 bases and the J segment 4 bases; nucleotides outside the gene matches: 9. CDR3 sequence: CAISGGREGGYEQYF. The CDR3 bases are TGTGCCATCAGTGGGGGACGGGAGGGTGGTTACGAGCAGTACTTC.

This clone appeared a single time. DNA for the CDR3: TGTGCCATCAGTGAGTCTTCCGGGACACTCTACGAGCAGTACTTC. It translates to CAISESSGTLYEQYF. The V gene is TRBV10-3, the J gene TRBJ2-7; the D gene is possibly TRBD1 (6 bases). Trimming stripped 0 bases from V and 3 bases from J, with 12 bases between. Germline lookup yields CDR1 ENHRY and CDR2 SYGVKD. There are 15 residues in the CDR3.

V is TRBV25-1 and J is TRBJ1-2; 10 bases match TRBD1. The CDR3 contains 15 residues. Germline V gene lookup returns CDR1 MGHDK and CDR2 SYGVNS. With 4 bases clipped from V and 7 bases from J, the junction kept 9 bases outside the gene matches. CDR3 sequence: CASSVPGQGPRGYTF. The CDR3 coding sequence is TGTGCCAGCAGTGTTCCGGGACAGGGGCCGCGTGGCTACACCTTC.

The gene calls are TRBV5-1 and TRBJ2-3, with a tentative D call TRBD2 (5 bases). Germline values: CDR1 SGHRS, CDR2 YFSETQ. Trimming left V 4 bases short and J 3 bases short, with 15 bases between. CDR3 length: 15 amino acids. The CDR3 is CASSPGLFPTDTQYF. For the CDR3, the DNA is TGCGCCAGCAGCCCCGGACTTTTCCCTACAGATACGCAGTATTTT.

The rearrangement joins TRBV6-5 to TRBJ1-2, with D perhaps TRBD1 (6 bases). V lost 4 bases to trimming and J lost 9 bases, with 18 bases between them. Germline V lookup: CDR1 MNHEY, CDR2 SVGAGI. The CDR3 has 14 amino acids. DNA for the CDR3: TGTGCCAGCAGTTCCCGGGACACCACTTTGAGCTACACCTTC. It codes for CASSSRDTTLSYTF.

The chain recombines TRBV7-8 with TRBJ2-5; 10 bases fit TRBD1. Germline V gene sequence: CDR1 SGHVS, CDR2 FQNEAQ. The CDR3 is 15 residues long. The V gene end was trimmed by 4 bases and the J gene end by 5 bases; junction bases not matched to a gene: 7. The DNA for the CDR3 is TGTGCCAGCAGCTCGGGGACAGGGGCGGCGGAGACCCAGTACTTC. Its protein is CASSSGTGAAETQYF.

The genes are TRBV30 and TRBJ2-7, with 7 bases fitting TRBD1. CDR1 GTSNPN and CDR2 SVGIG come from the germline V gene (reference sequence). V gave up 2 bases and J gave up 6 bases; unmatched junction bases: 4. This CDR3 comprises 12 residues. The CDR3 sequence: CAWSPQGLEQYF. For the CDR3, the DNA is TGTGCCTGGAGTCCACAGGGGCTCGAGCAGTACTTC.

The chain carries TRBV2 and TRBJ2-7; the match to TRBD1 covers 9 bases. There are 16 residues in the CDR3. V lost 4 bases, J lost 3 bases, and 10 bases stayed unmatched. CDR1 SNHLY and CDR2 FYNNEI come from the germline V gene. The CDR3 region is CASSGTGGQGIYEQYF. The CDR3, as DNA: TGTGCCAGCAGTGGCACAGGGGGCCAAGGGATCTACGAGCAGTACTTC.